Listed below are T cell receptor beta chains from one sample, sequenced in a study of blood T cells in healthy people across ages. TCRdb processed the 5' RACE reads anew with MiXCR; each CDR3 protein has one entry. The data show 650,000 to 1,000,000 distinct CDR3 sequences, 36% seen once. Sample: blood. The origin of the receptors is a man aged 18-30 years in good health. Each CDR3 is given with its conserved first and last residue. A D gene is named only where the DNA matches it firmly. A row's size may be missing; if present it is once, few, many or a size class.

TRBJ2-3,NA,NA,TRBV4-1,TGCGCCAGCAGCCAAGAAGGAGGCAGCACAGATACGCAGTATTTT,CASSQEGGSTDTQYF
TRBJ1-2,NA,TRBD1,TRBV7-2,TGTGCCAGCTCCCAGGGGGGGGGCGTCTATGGCTACACCTTC,CASSQGGGVYGYTF
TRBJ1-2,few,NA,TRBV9,TGTGCCAGCAGCGTAGGACAAGGAGCTAACTATGGCTACACCTTC,CASSVGQGANYGYTF
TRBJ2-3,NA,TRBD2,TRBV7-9,TGTGCCAGCAGCTTTCCTAGCGGGGGGGTGACTAGCACAGATACGCAGTATTTT,CASSFPSGGVTSTDTQYF
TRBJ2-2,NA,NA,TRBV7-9,TGTACCGGGACACTTAACACCGGGGAGCTGTTTTTT,CTGTLNTGELFF
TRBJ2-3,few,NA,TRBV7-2,TGTGCCAGTAGCTTTACCTCTAGGGCTGATACGCAGTATTTT,CASSFTSRADTQYF
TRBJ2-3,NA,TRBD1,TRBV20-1,TGCAGTGCTAGGGAACAGGGGGCGTCTCGCACAGATACGCAGTATTTT,CSAREQGASRTDTQYF
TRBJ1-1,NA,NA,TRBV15,TGTGCCACCAGCAGAGAACAGGGGAACACTGAAGCTTTCTTT,CATSREQGNTEAFF
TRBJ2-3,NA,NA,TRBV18,TGTGCCAGCTCTTGGAGAGGGGAAGATACGCAGTATTTT,CASSWRGEDTQYF
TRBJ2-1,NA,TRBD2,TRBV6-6,TGTGCCGGCAGTCGCGCACCAAGCGGGGGAGGATTAAATGAGCAGTTCTTC,CAGSRAPSGGGLNEQFF
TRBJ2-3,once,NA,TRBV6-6,TGTGCCAGCAGTTACGGGTACGGCACAGATACGCAGTATTTT,CASSYGYGTDTQYF
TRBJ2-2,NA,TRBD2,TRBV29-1,TGCAGCGTTGAAAAACTAGCGGGGGGGCGGACCGGGGAGCTGTTTTTT,CSVEKLAGGRTGELFF
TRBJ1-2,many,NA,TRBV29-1,TGCAGCGTTGAAGATCGGGTGAACTATGGCTACACCTTC,CSVEDRVNYGYTF
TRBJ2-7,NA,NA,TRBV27,TGTGCCAGCAGTTCCAGGGGCGCCCACAATGAGCAGTACTTC,CASSSRGAHNEQYF
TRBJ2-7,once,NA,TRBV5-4,TGTGCCAGCAGCCCACCACCAGTAGCTGACCTTTCCTACGAGCAGTACTTC,CASSPPPVADLSYEQYF
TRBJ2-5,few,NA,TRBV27,TGTGCCAGCAGTACTAACAGGGTTAATGAGCAGTACTTC,CASSTNRVNEQYF
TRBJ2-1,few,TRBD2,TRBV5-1,TGCGCCAGCAGCTTGGGCGTCGGAGCGGGGGGGCGTAATGAGCAGTTCTTC,CASSLGVGAGGRNEQFF
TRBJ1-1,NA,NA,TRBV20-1,TGCAGTGCCCGAACAACGACCCTGAACACTGAAGCTTTCTTT,CSARTTTLNTEAFF